Each of the 18 T cell receptor beta chains below was sequenced from the same sample in a study of T cell responses to AZD1222 COVID-19 vaccine. Sequencing was performed with immunoSEQ multiplex PCR; in TCRdb, only in-frame clones are kept and a portion is missing. The sample records 150,000 to 200,000 clones, around 90% being singletons. This sample comprised peripheral blood, obtained on day 0 of AZD1222 vaccination. Receptors were obtained from an adult in good health.

This clone was observed once. The chain joins TRBV9 to TRBJ1-1; D remains unclear. CDR1 SGDLS and CDR2 YYNGEE come from the germline V gene. The CDR3 covers 15 residues. Trimming shortened V by 4 bases and J by 0 bases, and 13 bases separated the two germline ends. The CDR3 here is CASSPRTGVNTEAFF. DNA for the CDR3: TGTGCCAGCAGCCCCCGGACGGGAGTGAACACTGAAGCTTTCTTT.

This chain joins TRBV3-1 (or the pseudogene TRBV3-2) and TRBJ2-1; TRBD2 matches 11 bases. V trimming: 1 base; J trimming: 9 bases; junction bases outside the gene matches: 8. The length of the CDR3 is 16 residues. Germline loops: CDR1 LGHDT, CDR2 YNNKEL (reference sequence). DNA of the CDR3: TGTGCCAGCAGCCAAGCGGCGGGACTAGCGGTGGCTGAGCAGTTCTTC. It codes for CASSQAAGLAVAEQFF.

This rearrangement joins TRBV6-5 to TRBJ2-1; 10 bases align to TRBD2. The germline V gene has CDR1 MNHEY and CDR2 SVGAGI. V lost 2 bases to trimming and J lost 4 bases; unmatched junction nucleotides: 5. This CDR3 has 16 amino acids. The DNA for the CDR3 is TGTGCCAGCAGTTACGCTACTAGCGGGGATTACAATGAGCAGTTCTTC. Protein product: CASSYATSGDYNEQFF.

V gene TRBV4-2 combines with J gene TRBJ2-1, with D possibly being TRBD1 (6 bases). V gave up 0 bases and J gave up 8 bases, with 11 bases separating them. In germline, CDR1 is LGHNA, CDR2 YNFKEQ. This CDR3 is built from 14 residues. CDR3 DNA: TGTGCCAGCAGCCAAGATAGGGGGAGAGATGAGCAGTTCTTC. It encodes CASSQDRGRDEQFF.

The chain employs TRBV29-1 and TRBJ1-2; D unclear. CDR3 length equals 13 residues. V lost 7 bases, J lost 3 bases, and 15 bases lay in between. Germline CDR1 reads SQVTM; CDR2 reads ANQGSEA. This CDR3 is CSGTGGDHYGYTF. CDR3 bases: TGCAGCGGTACCGGCGGTGATCACTATGGCTACACCTTC.

The rearrangement uses TRBV19 and TRBJ1-1; D not certain. Trimming removed 4 bases from V and 5 bases from J, with 8 bases in between. The germline V gene encodes CDR1 LNHDA and CDR2 SQIVND (reference sequence). The CDR3 totals 12 residues. The CDR3 DNA sequence: TGTGCCAGTAGTAGGGTGGGGACTGAAGCTTTCTTT. Translating gives CASSRVGTEAFF.

The CDR3 is CASSPDRGQTGELFF. DNA for the CDR3: TGTGCCAGCTCACCTGACAGGGGGCAAACCGGGGAGCTGTTTTTT. This chain connects TRBV18 to TRBJ2-2, with 10 positions matching TRBD1. Per the germline V gene, CDR1 is KGHSH and CDR2 is LQKENI. The V gene end was trimmed by 3 bases and the J gene end by 5 bases; junction bases not matched to a gene: 3. This CDR3 is built from 15 residues.

The rearrangement uses TRBV6-5 and TRBJ1-1; no clear D gene. CDR1 is MNHEY and CDR2 is SVGAGI in the germline V gene. This CDR3 is built from 15 residues. Trimming stripped 2 bases from V and 6 bases from J, with 16 bases between. The DNA for the CDR3 is TGTGCCAGCAGTTACCTAAGGGCCCTTGACGCTGAAGCTTTCTTT. Encoded protein: CASSYLRALDAEAFF.

V gene TRBV19 combines with J gene TRBJ1-6; maybe TRBD1 (5 bases). Germline-derived CDR1 and CDR2 are LNHDA and SQIVND (reference sequence). This CDR3 spans 14 amino acids. Trimming removed 3 bases at V and 10 bases at J, with 13 bases between. The CDR3: CASSIRPRDSPLHF. The CDR3 DNA reads TGTGCCAGTAGTATCAGGCCGAGGGACTCACCCCTCCACTTT.

The rearrangement uses TRBV7-2 and TRBJ2-2; D might be TRBD1 (6 bases). Trimming pared 1 base from V and 8 bases from J, leaving 11 bases between. The CDR3 is made up of 14 amino acids. Germline V gene lookup returns CDR1 SGHTA and CDR2 FQGNSA. CDR3: CASSLDLDRGELFF. In DNA form, the CDR3 reads TGTGCCAGCAGCTTAGACCTAGACAGGGGGGAGCTGTTTTTT. Together with reference TRBV7-2 and TRBJ2-2, the CDR3 gives the full variable domain: GAGVSQSPSNKVTEKGKDVELRCDPISGHTALYWYRQSLGQGLEFLIYFQGNSAPDKSGLPSDRFSAERTGGSVSTLTIQRTQQEDSAVYLCASSLDLDRGELFFGEGSRLTVL.

This clone was seen a single time. This chain joins TRBV5-5 and TRBJ1-1; D is unclear. Trimming shortened V by 2 bases and J by 0 bases, and 8 bases separated the two germline ends. The CDR3 spans 14 residues. Germline V gives CDR1 SGHKS, CDR2 YYEKEE (reference sequence). CDR3 bases: TGTGCCAGCAGCTTTGACGGATTGAACACTGAAGCTTTCTTT. This translates into CASSFDGLNTEAFF.

The CDR3 region has the DNA TGTGCCAGCAGTTACTCGATCTTAGGTATGAGGACAGTCTACAATGAGCAGTTCTTC. It translates to CASSYSILGMRTVYNEQFF. This chain connects TRBV6-2 or TRBV6-3 to TRBJ2-1, with D possibly TRBD1 on 6 matching bases. V was cut by 0 bases and J by 3 bases, with 21 bases left in between. The CDR3 covers 19 residues. Germline V lookup: CDR1 MNHEY, CDR2 SVGEGT.

The V gene is TRBV7-9, the J gene TRBJ2-1; TRBD2 agrees at 7 bases. This CDR3 region has 15 residues. Germline V gene data show CDR1 as SEHNR and CDR2 as FQNEAQ (reference sequence). The V segment lost 2 bases and the J segment 5 bases; nucleotides outside the gene matches: 6. CDR3 coding DNA: TGTGCCAGCAGCTTAATCGCGGGGGAACACAATGAGCAGTTCTTC. Its protein product is CASSLIAGEHNEQFF.

V and J are TRBV5-4 and TRBJ2-3, with TRBD2 matching 12 bases. The CDR3 consists of 18 residues. From germline, CDR1 is SGHNT and CDR2 YYREEE (reference sequence). Germline trimming cut 4 bases from V and 3 bases from J; bases unmatched to any gene: 12. In DNA, the CDR3 is TGTGCCAGCAGCCCAACCGGACTAGCGGGGTTTACAACAGATACGCAGTATTTT. Translation: CASSPTGLAGFTTDTQYF.

This rearrangement joins TRBV7-9 to TRBJ1-1, with D hard to call. V lost 4 bases and J 2 bases, leaving 11 bases between the germline ends. In germline, CDR1 is SEHNR, CDR2 FQNEAQ (reference sequence). The CDR3 length is 14 residues. The DNA of the CDR3 is TGTGCCAGCAGCTCTGACACAACTAACACTGAAGCTTTCTTT. Translating gives CASSSDTTNTEAFF.

The chain carries TRBV6-1 and TRBJ2-5; D is unresolved. The CDR3 covers 13 residues. In germline, CDR1 is MNHNS, CDR2 SASEGT. V lost 2 bases and J lost 0, with 4 bases in between. Here the CDR3 DNA reads TGTGCCAGCAGTGAAAGGGACCAAGAGACCCAGTACTTC. The encoded protein is CASSERDQETQYF.

The rearrangement joins TRBV7-2 to TRBJ2-5; 10 bases match TRBD1. The CDR3 covers 16 residues. Germline CDR1 reads SGHTA; CDR2 reads FQGNSA. V dropped 1 base and J dropped 5; count of bases not matched to a gene: 7. CDR3 region: CASSLGQGALGETQYF. DNA for the CDR3: TGTGCCAGCAGCTTAGGACAGGGGGCCTTAGGGGAGACCCAGTACTTC.

The V call is TRBV27, the J call TRBJ2-3, with 7 nucleotides matching TRBD2. Per the germline V gene, CDR1 is MNHEY and CDR2 is SMNVEV (reference sequence). V lost 7 bases and J lost 1; bases outside the gene matches: 8. This CDR3 comprises 15 residues. CDR3 amino acids: CASKPLAGGTDTQYF. In DNA, the CDR3 is TGTGCCAGCAAGCCCCTGGCGGGGGGCACAGATACGCAGTATTTT.